This T cell receptor (beta chain) was sequenced in a study of blood T cells in healthy people across ages. Study in general: In model experiments, template switching was able to capture about one barcoded beta molecule for every two T cells that were present.

This CDR3 is 13 amino acids long. V gave up 9 bases and J gave up 7 bases, with 15 bases separating them. Germline V gene lookup returns CDR1 LNHDA and CDR2 SQIVND (reference sequence). As for this clonotype: What it binds is not known.

Study results and caveats: Diversity of TCR beta per million T cells declined in a roughly linear way with age. TCR beta diversity tracked closely with naive T cell percentage.

A second PCR, run for roughly 7 to 12 cycles, used a sample-barcoded 5' primer plus a J-beta primer mix. TCRdb re-derived calls from the 5' RACE reads in MiXCR, one entry per CDR3 protein. The table shows 1.5 million to 1.8 million distinct CDR3 sequences, with under 55% occurring only once. Healthy Russian Caucasian donors spanned ages about 6 to 100 years. This sequence originates from a woman in her late teens or twenties in good health. This chain links TRBV19 with TRBJ1-4, with a weak D call TRBD1 (6 bases). Input material: blood. The CDR3 DNA sequence: TGTGCCAGCTCTACCAGACAGGTTGAAAAACTGTTTTTT. Protein: CASSTRQVEKLFF.